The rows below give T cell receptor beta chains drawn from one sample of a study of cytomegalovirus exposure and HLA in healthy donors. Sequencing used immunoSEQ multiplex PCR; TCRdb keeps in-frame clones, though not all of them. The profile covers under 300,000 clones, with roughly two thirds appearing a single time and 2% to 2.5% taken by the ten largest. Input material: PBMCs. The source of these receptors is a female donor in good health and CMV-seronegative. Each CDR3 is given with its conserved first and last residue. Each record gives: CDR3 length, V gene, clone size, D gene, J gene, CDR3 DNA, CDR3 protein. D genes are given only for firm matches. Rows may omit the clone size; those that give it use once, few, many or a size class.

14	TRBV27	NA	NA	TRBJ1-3	TGTGCCAGCAGTTTAGGGGCCACTGGAAACACCATATATTTT	CASSLGATGNTIYF
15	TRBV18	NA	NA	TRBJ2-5	TGTGCCAGCTCACCACGAGAGGGAATCAGGGAGACCCAGTACTTC	CASSPREGIRETQYF
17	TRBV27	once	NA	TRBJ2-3	TGTGCCAGCAGTACTATCCCACTGAGGAGGATCACAGATACGCAGTATTTT	CASSTIPLRRITDTQYF
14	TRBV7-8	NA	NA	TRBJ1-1	TGTGCCAGCAGCTGGGGACGGGGAGGGACTGAAGCTTTCTTT	CASSWGRGGTEAFF
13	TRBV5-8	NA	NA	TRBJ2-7	TGTGCCAGCAGTCACCCGACAGGCTACGAGCAGTACTTC	CASSHPTGYEQYF
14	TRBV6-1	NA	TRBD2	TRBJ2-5	TGTGCCAGCAGTGAAATCGCTAGCGGGGAGACCCAGTACTTC	CASSEIASGETQYF
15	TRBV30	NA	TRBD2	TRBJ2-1	TGTGCCTGGAACCGACTAGCGGGAGGCTCCAATGAGCAGTTCTTC	CAWNRLAGGSNEQFF
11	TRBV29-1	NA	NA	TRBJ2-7	TGCAGCGGAGGGCGGGCCTACGAGCAGTACTTC	CSGGRAYEQYF
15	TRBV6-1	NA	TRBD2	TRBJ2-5	TGTGCCAGCAGTGAAAACGCCGGCGGGGGAGAGACCCAGTACTTC	CASSENAGGGETQYF
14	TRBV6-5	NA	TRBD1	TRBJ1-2	TGTGCCAGCAGAACCTACAGGGGGCAACATGGCTACACCTTC	CASRTYRGQHGYTF
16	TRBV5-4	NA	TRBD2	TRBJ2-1	TGTGCCAGCAGCCCTAGACTAGCGGGAGGGGGCAATGAGCAGTTCTTC	CASSPRLAGGGNEQFF
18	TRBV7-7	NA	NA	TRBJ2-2	TGTGCCAGCAGCCCACGAGGCCCTGCGGGGATGGCAACCGGGGAGCTGTTTTTT	CASSPRGPAGMATGELFF
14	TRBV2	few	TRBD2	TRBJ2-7	TGTGCCAGCAGTGCGTCTAGCGGGAGGGCTGAGCAGTACTTC	CASSASSGRAEQYF
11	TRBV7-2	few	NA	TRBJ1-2	TGTGCCAGCAGCTCCCGAGAGGGCTACACCTTC	CASSSREGYTF
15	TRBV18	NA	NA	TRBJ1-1	TGTGCCAGCTCTCCCTTGCCAGGGGAAGGGACTGAAGCTTTCTTT	CASSPLPGEGTEAFF
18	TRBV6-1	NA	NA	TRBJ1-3	TGTGCCAGCAGTGACGGGCGACCGGCAGCGGTCTCTGGAAACACCATATATTTT	CASSDGRPAAVSGNTIYF
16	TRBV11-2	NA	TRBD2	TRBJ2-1	TGTGCCAGCAGCTTAGCTCTGACTAGCGTTTACAATGAGCAGTTCTTC	CASSLALTSVYNEQFF
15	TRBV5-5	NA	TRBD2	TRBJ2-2	TGTGCCAGCAGCCAACTAGCGGTCTACACCGGGGAGCTGTTTTTT	CASSQLAVYTGELFF
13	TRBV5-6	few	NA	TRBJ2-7	TGTGCCAGCAGCTTGTTGGTAGCCCACGAGCAGTACTTC	CASSLLVAHEQYF
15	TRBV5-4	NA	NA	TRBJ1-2	TGTGCCAGCAGCTTGGACCCAAAGAGGTCTTATGGCTACACCTTC	CASSLDPKRSYGYTF
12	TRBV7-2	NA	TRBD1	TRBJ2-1	TGTGCCACCTCGACAGGGTGGAATGAGCAGTTCTTC	CATSTGWNEQFF
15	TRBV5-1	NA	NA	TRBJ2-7	TGCGCCAGCAGCCTACAGGGATCGCACTCCTACGAGCAGTACTTC	CASSLQGSHSYEQYF
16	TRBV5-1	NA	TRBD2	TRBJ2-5	TGCGCCAGCAGCTTAGGACTAGCAGACGAGTGGGGGACCCAGTACTTC	CASSLGLADEWGTQYF
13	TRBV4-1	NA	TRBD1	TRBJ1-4	TGCGCCAGCTCGGGACAGCTTAATGAAAAACTGTTTTTT	CASSGQLNEKLFF
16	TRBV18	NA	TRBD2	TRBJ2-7	TGTGCCAGCTCACCACCCGGGACTAGCGCCATCTACGAGCAGTACTTC	CASSPPGTSAIYEQYF
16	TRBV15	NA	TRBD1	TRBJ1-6	TGTGCCACCAGTGAGTCCGGGACAGGGGTGTACTCACCCCTCCACTTT	CATSESGTGVYSPLHF
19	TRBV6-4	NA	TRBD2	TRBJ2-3	TGTGCCAGCAGTGGATCCAGGCGACCTAGCGGGAGCGCCTCGGGTACGCAGTATTTT	CASSGSRRPSGSASGTQYF
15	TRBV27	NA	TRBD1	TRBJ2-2	TGTGCCAGCAGTTCCAGGGGGCCAGTAACCGGGGAGCTGTTTTTT	CASSSRGPVTGELFF
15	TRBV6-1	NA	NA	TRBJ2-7	TGTGCCAGCAGTAAGATGACAGGAGCTACCTACGAGCAGTACTTC	CASSKMTGATYEQYF
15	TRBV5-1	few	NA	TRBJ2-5	TGCGCCAGCAGCTTGGGCATAACAGGGCAAGAGACCCAGTACTTC	CASSLGITGQETQYF
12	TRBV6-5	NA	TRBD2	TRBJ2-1	TGTGCCGCTAGCGGGAGCTACAATGAGCAGTTCTTC	CAASGSYNEQFF
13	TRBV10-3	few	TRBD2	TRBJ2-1	TGTGCCATCTCGGGAGGGCAACACAATGAGCAGTTCTTC	CAISGGQHNEQFF
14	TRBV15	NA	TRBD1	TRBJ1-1	TGTGCCACCAGCAGAGATAGGACAGGGGGCAAAGCTTTCTTT	CATSRDRTGGKAFF
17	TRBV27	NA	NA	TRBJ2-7	TGTGCCAGCAGTTCCAGCCTCAGGGGTCGGAGGACCTACGAGCAGTACTTC	CASSSSLRGRRTYEQYF
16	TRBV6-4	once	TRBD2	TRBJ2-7	TGTGCCAGCAGGGGGGGAGCGGGACTAGCGAACTACGAGCAGTACTTC	CASRGGAGLANYEQYF
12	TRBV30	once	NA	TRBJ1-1	TGTGCCTGGAGGCGGTTGAACACTGAAGCTTTCTTT	CAWRRLNTEAFF
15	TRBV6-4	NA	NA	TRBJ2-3	TGTGCCAGCAGTGACTCAGGGGGAGGCACAGATACGCAGTATTTT	CASSDSGGGTDTQYF
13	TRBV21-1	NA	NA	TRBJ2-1	TGTGCCAGCAGCCGGGACAGATACAATGAGCAGTTCTTC	CASSRDRYNEQFF
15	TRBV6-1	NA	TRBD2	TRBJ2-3	TGTGCCCACCGCCCAGGACTAGCGGGAGTAGATACGCAGTATTTT	CAHRPGLAGVDTQYF
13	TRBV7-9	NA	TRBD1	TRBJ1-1	TGTTCCAGCACCGGACAGGTCGGCGCTGAAGCTTTCTTT	CSSTGQVGAEAFF
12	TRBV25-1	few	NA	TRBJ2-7	TGTGCCAGCAGTGGGGGGGTACGCGAGCAGTACTTC	CASSGGVREQYF